This TCR beta chain derives from a study of blood T cells in healthy people across ages. General study points: Age brought a roughly linear fall in TCR beta diversity measured per million T cells.

A second PCR of 7 to 11 cycles used a sample-barcoded 5' primer and a J-beta primer mix. TCRdb independently ran MiXCR on the 5' RACE reads; one entry per CDR3 protein. The data show around 1,900,000 distinct CDR3 sequences, approximately 40% seen once. This CDR3 has 15 amino acids. Germline CDR1 reads MNHEY; CDR2 reads SVGAGI. Samples each yielded at least 5.5 micrograms of total RNA. With regard to this clonotype: Antigen unknown.

The TCR originated in a human donor in good health. The chain combines TRBV6-5 with TRBJ2-5; a weak D match, TRBD1 (6 bases). The last part of the DNA fits TRBJ2-7 better; the J call may be wrong. Sequenced sample: blood. The CDR3: CASRVTFRGAYEQYF. The CDR3 region has the DNA TGTGCCAGCAGAGTTACCTTCAGGGGCGCCTACGAGCAGTACTTC.